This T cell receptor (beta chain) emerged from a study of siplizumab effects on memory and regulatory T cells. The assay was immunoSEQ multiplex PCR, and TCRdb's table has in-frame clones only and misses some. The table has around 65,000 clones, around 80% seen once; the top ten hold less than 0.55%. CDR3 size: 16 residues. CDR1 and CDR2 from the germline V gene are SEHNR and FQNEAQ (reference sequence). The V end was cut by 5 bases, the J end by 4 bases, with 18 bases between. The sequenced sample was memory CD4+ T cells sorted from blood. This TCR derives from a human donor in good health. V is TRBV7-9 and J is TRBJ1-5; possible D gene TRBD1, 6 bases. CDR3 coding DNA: TGTGCCAGCAGCGAAGGAACCTCGCAGGGGAATCAGCCCCAGCATTTT. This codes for CASSEGTSQGNQPQHF.